This T cell receptor (beta chain) was recorded in a study of blood T cell repertoires in COVID-19. Study as a whole: PBMCs, B-cell-depleted T cells, or T cells provided the cDNA or gDNA that made up the material.

The protocol was immunoSEQ multiplex PCR, while the TCRdb copy is restricted to in-frame clones and leaves out a portion. The table has 96,000 or so clones, roughly 89% seen once; the top ten hold 4% to 4.5%. Seattle's cohort entered during active infection and was followed longitudinally. The origin of this receptor is a human donor with COVID-19, enrolled during active disease. The donor label of this sample is uncertain. The sample consisted of peripheral blood.

The CDR3 reads CASNPTGEGYGYTF. CDR3 DNA: TGTGCCAGCAACCCGACAGGGGAGGGCTATGGCTACACCTTC. This sequence joins TRBV28 and TRBJ1-2; 8 bases line up with TRBD1. V lost 7 bases and J lost 4; bases outside the gene matches: 8. In germline, CDR1 is MDHEN, CDR2 SYDVKM. This CDR3 is 14 amino acids long.